These T cell receptor beta chains were read from a single sample in a study of CD8 T cells in ankylosing spondylitis. TCRdb reprocessed the 5' RACE reads via MiXCR and lists one record per CDR3 protein. The table lists about 260,000 distinct CDR3 sequences, more than 20% of them singletons, with around 0.64% in the top ten. Source material: blood, either unsorted or a sorted T cell fraction (not recorded which). These receptors all stem from a male donor with ankylosing spondylitis or in good health (not recorded which). The conserved cysteine and the conserved F or W are not part of the CDR3 here.

CDR3aa: ASSPLAYAQETQY; j_gene: TRBJ2-5; v_gene: TRBV18
CDR3aa: ASSLAERHNQPQH; j_gene: TRBJ1-5; v_gene: TRBV5-6
CDR3aa: ASSLGLANGELF; j_gene: TRBJ2-2; v_gene: TRBV12-3/TRBV12-4
CDR3aa: AISETRDRVRDQPQH; j_gene: TRBJ1-5; v_gene: TRBV10-3
CDR3aa: SAPKAASGGDRNTQY; j_gene: TRBJ2-3; v_gene: TRBV20-1
CDR3aa: SGVGTMYSYT; j_gene: TRBJ1-2; v_gene: TRBV20-1
CDR3aa: ASSLKGGGTDTQY; j_gene: TRBJ2-3; v_gene: TRBV5-4
CDR3aa: ATSLGGTGWDTQY; j_gene: TRBJ2-3; v_gene: TRBV24-1
CDR3aa: ASSFGSRDEQF; j_gene: TRBJ2-1; v_gene: TRBV28
CDR3aa: ASSLGSRAETQY; j_gene: TRBJ2-5; v_gene: TRBV7-3
CDR3aa: ATSAGTGGAETQY; j_gene: TRBJ2-5; v_gene: TRBV24-1
CDR3aa: AISPGTVGGYT; j_gene: TRBJ1-2; v_gene: TRBV10-3
CDR3aa: SAQVGDRLY; j_gene: TRBJ2-7; v_gene: TRBV20-1
CDR3aa: ASSSGGYHNSPLH; j_gene: TRBJ1-6; v_gene: TRBV5-1